These 11 T cell receptor beta chains were sequenced from one sample in a study of cytomegalovirus exposure and HLA in healthy donors. The study ran its PCR with 60 Vbeta and 13 Jbeta primers. The repertoire was sequenced with immunoSEQ multiplex PCR; TCRdb's copy has only in-frame clones and lacks some. Among 150,000 to 200,000 clones listed, 75% to 85% were seen once. Specimen: PBMCs. Every receptor here comes from a woman aged 18-29 years in good health and CMV-seropositive.

This chain links TRBV15 with TRBJ1-1; D perhaps matches TRBD1 (5 bases). Trimming took 3 bases from V and 7 from J, leaving 27 bases between them. This CDR3 is 18 amino acids long. Germline V CDR1 and CDR2: LNHNV, YYDKDF (reference sequence). The DNA for the CDR3 is TGTGCCACCAGCAGTTTACTGCGAGCGATTGATTTAGGGGTTGAAGCTTTCTTT. Encoded protein: CATSSLLRAIDLGVEAFF.

The rearrangement joins TRBV7-9 to TRBJ2-1; 8 bases agree with TRBD2. The CDR3 sequence is 13 residues long. The junction had 12 bases not matched to a gene; V was cut back by 10 bases and J by 10 bases. CDR1 and CDR2 (germline): SEHNR, FQNEAQ (reference sequence). The CDR3 coding sequence is TGTGCCACGGGACTAGGTGGATATTTAGAGCAGTTCTTC. It specifies CATGLGGYLEQFF.

This clone was seen a few times. The chain links TRBV18 to TRBJ2-7, with D possibly matching TRBD2 (5 bases). V was clipped by 3 bases and J by 3 bases, with 12 bases between them. The CDR3 has 14 amino acids. From germline, CDR1 is KGHSH and CDR2 LQKENI. The CDR3 DNA follows: TGTGCCAGCTCACCTCCGGGGAAATTCTACGAGCAGTACTTC. It is translated as CASSPPGKFYEQYF.

J is TRBJ1-4 and V is TRBV6-1; D remains unclear. The CDR3 runs 13 residues. Germline loops: CDR1 MNHNS, CDR2 SASEGT. Trimming shortened V by 3 bases and J by 7 bases, and 9 bases separated the two germline ends. For the CDR3, the DNA is TGTGCCAGCAGTGAGCAAAGGAGTGAAAAACTGTTTTTT. It specifies CASSEQRSEKLFF.

The chain recombines TRBV5-5 with TRBJ2-7, with 7 bases that match TRBD1. The CDR3 runs to 13 residues. The junction had 5 bases not matched to a gene; V was cut back by 4 bases and J by 4 bases. Per the germline V gene, CDR1 is SGHKS and CDR2 is YYEKEE (reference sequence). The chain's CDR3 is CASSILTGYEQYF. CDR3 DNA: TGTGCCAGCAGCATACTGACAGGGTACGAGCAGTACTTC.

The genes are TRBV25-1 and TRBJ2-1, with unresolved D. This CDR3 contains 15 residues. The V gene lost 0 bases and the J gene lost 0 bases, with 6 bases spanning the gap. Germline V gene data show CDR1 as MGHDK and CDR2 as SYGVNS. CDR3 DNA: TGTGCCAGCAGTGAATATTCCAGCTCCTACAATGAGCAGTTCTTC. Residues: CASSEYSSSYNEQFF.

The chain couples TRBV19 to TRBJ1-5; D may be TRBD1 (5 bases). Germline V gene lookup returns CDR1 LNHDA and CDR2 SQIVND (reference sequence). V shed 6 bases and J shed 7 bases, with 19 bases lying between them. This CDR3 has 15 amino acids. CDR3 nucleotide sequence: TGTGCCAGTAGCTGGGAGGATCAGGGCGGGCAGCCCCAGCATTTT. Translation gives CASSWEDQGGQPQHF.

The V and J genes are TRBV5-4 and TRBJ1-3; no reliable D call. Trimming removed 1 base from V and 3 bases from J, with 5 bases in between. The CDR3 runs to 13 residues. CDR1 and CDR2 (germline): SGHNT, YYREEE (reference sequence). CDR3 loop: CASSLSVGNTIYF. In DNA form, the CDR3 reads TGTGCCAGCAGCTTGTCAGTTGGAAACACCATATATTTT. Using reference TRBV5-4 and TRBJ1-3 for the parts outside the CDR3, the full variable domain is ETGVTQSPTHLIKTRGQQVTLRCSSQSGHNTVSWYQQALGQGPQFIFQYYREEENGRGNFPPRFSGLQFPNYSSELNVNALELDDSALYLCASSLSVGNTIYFGEGSWLTVV.

Remarks on this clone: This sample also contains other DNA sequences that code for the same CDR3. The chain links TRBV18 to TRBJ1-5; a possible D gene is TRBD1 (6 bases). Germline V lookup: CDR1 KGHSH, CDR2 LQKENI. The ends were cut back, 3 bases at V and 1 base at J, with 7 bases in the middle. The CDR3 length is 14 residues. CDR3: CASSPGQSNQPQHF. In DNA, the CDR3 is TGTGCCAGCTCACCCGGACAGAGCAATCAGCCCCAGCATTTT.

This chain connects TRBV5-6 to TRBJ1-2; D is unclear. The CDR3 has 13 amino acids. Germline V gives CDR1 SGHDT, CDR2 YYEEEE. V lost 0 bases and J 5 bases, leaving 8 bases between the germline ends. CDR3 bases: TGTGCCAGCAGCTTGGACAGATCTTATGGCTACACCTTC. Its protein is CASSLDRSYGYTF.

The CDR3 protein is CASSLASGGARDLHEQYF. CDR3 sequence (DNA): TGTGCCAGCAGCTTAGCTAGCGGGGGGGCCCGTGATCTCCACGAGCAGTACTTC. The rearrangement links TRBV7-9 to TRBJ2-7; 11 nucleotides line up with TRBD2. Germline V gene data show CDR1 as SEHNR and CDR2 as FQNEAQ (reference sequence). J gave up 5 bases and V 0 bases, and 12 bases lay outside the gene matches. The CDR3 has 18 residues.